This T cell receptor beta chain stems from a study of T cells of healthy individuals. The table lists this clonotype with many counts. CDR1 and CDR2 from the germline V gene are LGHDT and YNNKEL (reference sequence). This CDR3 is built from 12 residues. The germline V and J ends were trimmed by 7 bases and 8 bases, with 12 bases remaining between them. TCRdb processed the 5' RACE reads anew with MiXCR; each CDR3 protein has one entry. The data show tens of thousands of distinct CDR3 sequences, with 15% to 20% seen just once and about 4.7% held by the top ten. The chain is built from TRBV3-1 and TRBJ2-1; D perhaps matches TRBD2 (6 bases). This TCR was recovered from a human donor in good health. CDR3 sequence (DNA): TGTGCCAGCATAGGTTGGGAGGATGAGCAGTTCTTC. Translating it yields CASIGWEDEQFF.